This T cell receptor beta chain was identified during a study of blood T cell repertoires in COVID-19. This CDR3 has 15 amino acids. Per germline, CDR1 SGHVS and CDR2 FQNEAQ. J gave up 5 bases and V 5 bases, and 4 bases lay outside the gene matches. Original methodology: Amplification with reference gene primers provided the estimates of nucleated cell counts. Sequencing used immunoSEQ multiplex PCR; TCRdb keeps in-frame clones, though not all of them. That table is the source of V, J and clone size, and D and trimming were worked out from the DNA. The table includes 400,000 to 500,000 clones, approximately 90% detected once. Individuals aged 18 to 89 years were recruited from 24 US areas. The study assigned cohorts using participant-reported clinical history. Those designated as exposed participants met a COVID-19 case within 2 weeks before study entry.

The source is a woman between 18 and 30 years old who had been exposed to COVID-19. The sequenced material came from PBMCs or T cells enriched from blood (not recorded which). The chain has TRBV7-8 and TRBJ2-5; 14 bases are shared with TRBD2. The CDR3 DNA sequence: TGTGCCAGCAGCCGAGGACTAGCGGGAGGCGAGACCCAGTACTTC. It translates to CASSRGLAGGETQYF. Full variable domain (missing parts from reference TRBV7-8 and TRBJ2-5): GAGVSQSPRYKVAKRGQDVALRCDPISGHVSLFWYQQALGQGPEFLTYFQNEAQLDKSGLPSDRFFAERPEGSVSTLKIQRTQQEDSAVYLCASSRGLAGGETQYFGPGTRLLVL.